Listed here are 28 T cell receptor beta chains from one sample, sequenced in a study of cytomegalovirus exposure and HLA in healthy donors. PCR primers comprised 60 Vbeta and 13 Jbeta primers. The method was immunoSEQ multiplex PCR; TCRdb's version includes in-frame clones alone and lacks a portion of them. Here the sample spans approximately 38,000 clones, 84% being singletons. The sample taken for sequencing was PBMCs. The receptors were gathered from a woman between 18 and 29 years old in good health and CMV-seronegative.

On this clone itself: One end of the junction fails to match germline, which may point to a read error. This chain uses TRBV6-1 with TRBJ1-2; possibly TRBD1 for D (6 bases). This CDR3 is 15 amino acids long. Germline-derived CDR1 and CDR2 are MNHNS and SASEGT. As DNA, the CDR3 is TGTGCCAGCAGTGAGCCAACTTGGACAGCCTATGGCTACCCCTTC. It is translated as CASSEPTWTAYGYPF.

The V and J genes are TRBV19 and TRBJ2-7; 14 positions match TRBD2. The V gene's germline CDR1 is LNHDA and CDR2 SQIVND (reference sequence). The J segment lost 5 bases and the V segment lost 7 bases, leaving 16 bases of the junction unmatched. The CDR3 sequence is 18 residues long. The CDR3 protein is CASTALGLAGGGSNEQYF. CDR3 sequence (DNA): TGTGCCAGTACTGCCCTCGGACTAGCGGGAGGTGGATCCAACGAGCAGTACTTC.

The chain carries TRBV27 and TRBJ2-7; 8 bases map to TRBD2. Trimming at V came to 4 bases and at J to 1 base, leaving 6 bases not matched to a gene. From germline, CDR1 is MNHEY and CDR2 SMNVEV (reference sequence). The CDR3 has 15 amino acids. In nucleotides, the CDR3 is TGTGCCAGCAGTTGGGTAGCGGGGCCATCCTACGAGCAGTACTTC. It codes for CASSWVAGPSYEQYF.

With regard to this clone: At the DNA level, this CDR3 is encoded by other sequences in the same sample as well. The chain links TRBV6-1 to TRBJ1-1, with a tentative D call TRBD1 (6 bases). Germline V gives CDR1 MNHNS, CDR2 SASEGT. The CDR3 has 15 residues. V gave up 6 bases and J gave up 5 bases, with 19 bases separating them. The CDR3 DNA is TGTGCCAGCAGAGACTTCAGGGGCGAAGAGACTGAAGCTTTCTTT. Protein product: CASRDFRGEETEAFF.

This CDR3 is CASSPSGTASYEQYF. CDR3 nucleotide sequence: TGTGCCAGCAGCCCCTCCGGGACAGCGTCATACGAGCAGTACTTC. V is TRBV6-6 and J is TRBJ2-7; 7 bases are shared with TRBD1. The CDR3 consists of 15 residues. Per the germline V gene, CDR1 is MNHNY and CDR2 is SVGAGI (reference sequence). After removal of 6 bases from V and 4 bases from J, the junction contained 12 bases not matched to a gene.

This chain connects TRBV15 to TRBJ1-1; D not resolved. Germline loops: CDR1 LNHNV, CDR2 YYDKDF (reference sequence). The CDR3 has 16 residues. V gave up 0 bases and J gave up 1 base, with 12 bases separating them. The DNA for the CDR3 is TGTGCCACCAGCAGAGATTCGCGATCAGGGAACACTGAAGCTTTCTTT. Translating it yields CATSRDSRSGNTEAFF.

The gene calls are TRBV9 and TRBJ2-5; possibly TRBD2 for D (6 bases). Trimming shortened V by 0 bases and J by 4 bases, and 10 bases separated the two germline ends. The CDR3 extends over 14 amino acids. In germline, CDR1 is SGDLS, CDR2 YYNGEE. CDR3 DNA: TGTGCCAGCAGCGTAGTTGGGGGGTCAGAGACCCAGTACTTC. This gives the protein CASSVVGGSETQYF.

J is TRBJ2-3 and V is TRBV28; D ambiguous. This CDR3 has 14 amino acids. Germline V gene sequence: CDR1 MDHEN, CDR2 SYDVKM. V lost 3 bases, J lost 1 base, and 8 bases lay in between. CDR3 protein: CASSFVAGTDTQYF. Written as DNA, the CDR3 is TGTGCCAGCAGTTTTGTTGCGGGCACAGATACGCAGTATTTT.

This rearrangement joins TRBV6-1 to TRBJ2-1; 14 nucleotides align to TRBD2. Germline V gives CDR1 MNHNS, CDR2 SASEGT. This CDR3 has 18 residues. The V gene end was trimmed by 2 bases and the J gene end by 7 bases; junction bases not matched to a gene: 10. The CDR3 loop is CASSETGLAGVAGNEQFF. In DNA form, the CDR3 reads TGTGCCAGCAGTGAAACGGGACTAGCGGGAGTCGCGGGGAATGAGCAGTTCTTC.

V gene TRBV5-6 combines with J gene TRBJ2-3; no reliable D call. The CDR3 totals 13 residues. The V and J ends lost 4 bases and 5 bases respectively, with 11 bases between them. The germline gives CDR1 SGHDT, CDR2 YYEEEE. The CDR3, as DNA: TGTGCCAGCAGCGTCCGACCGGGAGATACGCAGTATTTT. The encoded protein is CASSVRPGDTQYF.

V gene TRBV28 combines with J gene TRBJ2-4, with a possible D match to TRBD2 (5 bases). Germline V lookup: CDR1 MDHEN, CDR2 SYDVKM. The CDR3 is 19 amino acids. V was pared by 2 bases and J by 0 bases, with 20 bases between. CDR3 sequence (DNA): TGTGCCAGCAGTTTAACCATTTACCGGAGCGGAGTAGCCAAAAACATTCAGTACTTC. This codes for CASSLTIYRSGVAKNIQYF.

Regarding this clone: Other DNA sequences in the sample encode the same CDR3. This chain connects TRBV7-2 to TRBJ2-3, with D unclear. Germline V gene data show CDR1 as SGHTA and CDR2 as FQGNSA. V lost 4 bases and J 6 bases, leaving 8 bases between the germline ends. This CDR3 region has 12 residues. The CDR3 coding sequence is TGTGCCAGCAGCTCGTGGGCGGATACGCAGTATTTT. Encoded protein: CASSSWADTQYF.

The V and J genes are TRBV6-6 and TRBJ2-5; no reliable D call. CDR1 is MNHNY, CDR2 SVGAGI, per germline (reference sequence). The V gene lost 4 bases and the J gene lost 2 bases, with 11 bases spanning the gap. This CDR3 has 14 amino acids. The CDR3 here is CASSSDSDQETQYF. The CDR3 DNA reads as TGTGCCAGCAGTTCCGACTCGGATCAAGAGACCCAGTACTTC.

The V gene is TRBV10-3, the J gene TRBJ1-1, with D possibly matching TRBD1 (5 bases). CDR3 size: 15 residues. Trimming removed 3 bases at V and 3 bases at J, with 14 bases between. Germline assignment: CDR1 ENHRY and CDR2 SYGVKD. The CDR3 protein is CAISDKGGEDTEAFF. Here the CDR3 DNA reads TGTGCCATCAGTGATAAGGGAGGGGAGGACACTGAAGCTTTCTTT.

The chain employs TRBV25-1 and TRBJ1-2; the match to TRBD1 covers 10 bases. Losses at the gene ends were 3 bases for V and 8 bases for J; bases not matched to a gene: 9. Germline CDR1 MGHDK, CDR2 SYGVNS. This CDR3 region has 15 residues. The DNA of the CDR3 is TGTGCCAGCAGTGAGGTCGGGGACAGGGGAGAAGGCTACACCTTC. It specifies CASSEVGDRGEGYTF.

The chain has TRBV19 and TRBJ2-3; 14 bases agree with TRBD2. CDR1 is LNHDA, CDR2 SQIVND, per germline (reference sequence). V was pared by 0 bases and J by 5 bases, with 4 bases of the junction left unmatched. CDR3 size: 17 residues. The CDR3 region is CASSIEGLAGGGDTQYF. Written as DNA, the CDR3 is TGTGCCAGTAGTATAGAAGGACTAGCGGGAGGAGGAGATACGCAGTATTTT.

V and J are TRBV7-2 and TRBJ2-5; 8 bases map to TRBD1. The better agreement between TRBJ2-7 and the DNA end casts doubt on the J call. Germline assignment: CDR1 SGHTA and CDR2 FQGNSA. CDR3 length equals 16 residues. The CDR3 loop is CASSLTIGQGTHEQYF. As DNA, the CDR3 is TGTGCCAGCAGCTTAACGATCGGACAGGGCACCCACGAGCAGTACTTC.

The rearrangement joins TRBV7-2 to TRBJ2-7, with 9 bases matching TRBD2. CDR3 length: 16 residues. Germline assignment: CDR1 SGHTA and CDR2 FQGNSA. V lost 4 bases, J lost 2 bases, and 9 bases stayed unmatched. The CDR3 sequence: CASSYPSSGNTYEQYF. The CDR3, as DNA: TGTGCCAGCAGCTACCCTTCTAGCGGGAATACCTACGAGCAGTACTTC. Supplemented by reference TRBV7-2 and TRBJ2-7, the full variable domain reads GAGVSQSPSNKVTEKGKDVELRCDPISGHTALYWYRQSLGQGLEFLIYFQGNSAPDKSGLPSDRFSAERTGGSVSTLTIQRTQQEDSAVYLCASSYPSSGNTYEQYFGPGTRLTVT.

V is TRBV29-1 and J is TRBJ2-5; 11 bases fit TRBD2. The end of the DNA is better explained by TRBJ2-7, so the J call may be wrong. This CDR3 has 16 amino acids. CDR1 is SQVTM and CDR2 is ANQGSEA in the germline V gene. CDR3 sequence: CSVEGTLAGETYEQYF. CDR3 sequence (DNA): TGCAGCGTTGAAGGAACACTAGCGGGAGAAACCTACGAGCAGTACTTC.

This clone was picked up one time. This sequence joins TRBV2 and TRBJ2-7; D is unclear. The length of the CDR3 is 12 residues. V gave up 4 bases and J gave up 7 bases, with 11 bases separating them. Germline loops: CDR1 SNHLY, CDR2 FYNNEI. The CDR3 region has the DNA TGTGCCAGCAGTGGGGTGGGCTGTGAGCAGTACTTC. Encoded protein: CASSGVGCEQYF.

The rearrangement uses TRBV6-5 and TRBJ1-4; 8 bases match TRBD1. In germline, CDR1 is MNHEY, CDR2 SVGAGI. Trimming removed 2 bases from V and 5 bases from J; junction bases left unmatched: 1. The CDR3 spans 14 residues. The CDR3 DNA reads TGTGCCAGCAGTTACGGACAGGGCAATGAAAAACTGTTTTTT. Its translation: CASSYGQGNEKLFF.

The rearrangement uses TRBV27 and TRBJ1-1; D gene uncertain. Germline CDR1 is MNHEY and CDR2 is SMNVEV (reference sequence). Trimming pared 4 bases from V and 8 bases from J, leaving 17 bases between. The length of the CDR3 is 14 residues. CDR3 sequence reads: CASSSPRVVGEAFF. The DNA of the CDR3 is TGTGCCAGCAGTTCTCCGAGGGTGGTCGGAGAAGCTTTCTTT.

The rearrangement joins TRBV6-5 to TRBJ2-5; TRBD1 matches 8 bases. The CDR3 consists of 14 residues. The trim removed 6 bases at V and 3 bases at J, leaving 6 bases unmatched. Per germline, CDR1 MNHEY and CDR2 SVGAGI. CDR3 nucleotides: TGTGCCAGCAGCCTCGTGGACAGGGAAGAGACCCAGTACTTC. As protein: CASSLVDREETQYF.

The V call is TRBV4-1, the J call TRBJ2-1, with no clear D. CDR1 MGHRA and CDR2 YSYEKL come from the germline V gene. This CDR3 spans 12 amino acids. Trimming took off 1 base at V and 6 bases at J, with 4 bases between the two ends. The CDR3 DNA is TGCGCCAGCAGCCAAGCCTTCAATGAGCAGTTCTTC. It specifies CASSQAFNEQFF.

The chain has TRBV4-2 and TRBJ2-7, with 10 bases matching TRBD2. Trimming took 0 bases from V and 7 from J; bases not matched to a gene: 18. Germline-derived CDR1 and CDR2 are LGHNA and YNFKEQ. CDR3 size: 19 residues. DNA for the CDR3: TGTGCCAGCAGCCAAGAAGTGGGGGGAGCGGGAGGGTCCGAAGGGGAGCAGTACTTC. Translation: CASSQEVGGAGGSEGEQYF.

The V and J genes are TRBV4-3 and TRBJ1-5; tentatively, D is TRBD1 (6 bases). CDR3 length equals 15 residues. Germline V lookup: CDR1 LGHNA, CDR2 YSLEER. The V gene lost 0 bases and the J gene lost 2 bases, with 8 bases spanning the gap. The CDR3 reads CASSQEAGGNQPQHF. CDR3 nucleotides: TGCGCCAGCAGCCAAGAAGCAGGGGGCAATCAGCCCCAGCATTTT.

The chain joins TRBV19 to TRBJ1-1, with 7 bases aligning to TRBD1. Germline V gene data show CDR1 as LNHDA and CDR2 as SQIVND (reference sequence). CDR3 size: 14 residues. V shed 5 bases, J shed 8 bases, and the junction held 11 bases outside the gene matches. The CDR3 sequence: CASSPLGQALEAFF. DNA for the CDR3: TGTGCCAGTAGTCCCCTCGGACAGGCCCTGGAAGCTTTCTTT.

The chain joins TRBV7-9 to TRBJ1-4; weak D call: TRBD1 (5 bases). CDR3 length equals 13 residues. V lost 5 bases to trimming and J lost 11 bases, with 15 bases between them. Per germline, CDR1 SEHNR and CDR2 FQNEAQ (reference sequence). In DNA form, the CDR3 reads TGTGCCAGCAGCCCCCTTCGGGAGGGGAAACTGTTTTTT. Translation: CASSPLREGKLFF.